Given below is one T cell receptor (beta chain) in context. This record belongs to a study of identical twins. TCRdb reanalysed the 5' RACE reads using MiXCR and keeps one entry per CDR3 protein. The table records around 230,000 distinct CDR3 sequences, less than 10% of them present only once. The CDR3 consists of 14 residues. Germline V lookup: CDR1 MNHEY, CDR2 SVGAGI. Trimming took 4 bases from V and 7 from J; bases not matched to a gene: 7. V is TRBV6-5 and J is TRBJ1-1; 9 bases align to TRBD1. This receptor was taken from a young woman in good health. Sequenced input: memory (CD45RO+) T cells sorted from blood. The CDR3 is CASSSTGGGREAFF. The CDR3 DNA follows: TGTGCCAGCAGTTCTACAGGGGGCGGACGTGAAGCTTTCTTT.